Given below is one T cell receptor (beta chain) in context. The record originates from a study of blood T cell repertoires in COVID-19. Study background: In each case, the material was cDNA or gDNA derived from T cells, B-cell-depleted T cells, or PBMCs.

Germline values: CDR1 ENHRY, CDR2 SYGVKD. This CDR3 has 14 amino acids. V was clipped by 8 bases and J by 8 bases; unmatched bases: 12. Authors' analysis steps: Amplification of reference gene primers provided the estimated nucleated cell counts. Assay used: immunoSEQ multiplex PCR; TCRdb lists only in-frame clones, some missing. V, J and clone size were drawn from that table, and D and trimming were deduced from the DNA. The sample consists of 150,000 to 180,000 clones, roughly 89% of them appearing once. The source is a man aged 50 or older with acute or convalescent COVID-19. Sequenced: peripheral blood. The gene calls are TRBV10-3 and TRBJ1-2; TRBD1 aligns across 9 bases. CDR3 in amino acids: CAIVGTGQGSGYTF. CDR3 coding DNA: TGTGCCATCGTCGGTACTGGACAGGGGTCGGGCTACACCTTC.